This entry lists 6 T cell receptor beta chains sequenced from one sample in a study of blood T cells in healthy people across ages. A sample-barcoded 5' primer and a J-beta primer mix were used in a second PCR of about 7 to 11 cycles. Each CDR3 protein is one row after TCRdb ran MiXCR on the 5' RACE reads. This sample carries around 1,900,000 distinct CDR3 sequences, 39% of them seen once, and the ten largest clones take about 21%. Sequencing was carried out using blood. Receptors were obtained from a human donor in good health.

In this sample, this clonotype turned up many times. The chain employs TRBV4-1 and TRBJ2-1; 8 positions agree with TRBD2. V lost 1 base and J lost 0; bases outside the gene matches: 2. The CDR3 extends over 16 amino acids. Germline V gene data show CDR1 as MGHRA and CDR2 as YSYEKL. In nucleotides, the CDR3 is TGCGCCAGCAGCCAAGGAAGCGGGGGCTCCTACAATGAGCAGTTCTTC. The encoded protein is CASSQGSGGSYNEQFF.

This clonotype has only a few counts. The CDR3 nucleotides are TGTGCCAGCAGTTCTAGAGGACTCTACGAGCAGTACTTC. This encodes CASSSRGLYEQYF. The rearrangement uses TRBV6-5 and TRBJ2-7; TRBD2 is a possible D gene (5 bases). The CDR3 runs to 13 residues. V was pared by 4 bases and J by 3 bases, with 10 bases between. Germline lookup yields CDR1 MNHEY and CDR2 SVGAGI.

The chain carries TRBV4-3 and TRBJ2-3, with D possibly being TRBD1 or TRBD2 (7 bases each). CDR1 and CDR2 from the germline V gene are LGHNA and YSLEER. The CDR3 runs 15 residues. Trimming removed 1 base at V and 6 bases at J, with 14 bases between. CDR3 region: CASSQAGGAKDTQYF. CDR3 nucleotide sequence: TGCGCCAGCAGCCAAGCAGGGGGGGCGAAGGATACGCAGTATTTT.

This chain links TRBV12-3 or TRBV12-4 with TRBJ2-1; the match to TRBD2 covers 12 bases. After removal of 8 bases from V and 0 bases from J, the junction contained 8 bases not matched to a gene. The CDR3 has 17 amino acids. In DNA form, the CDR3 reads TGTGCCAGCCGATTGACTAGCGGGGGTAGCTCCTACAATGAGCAGTTCTTC. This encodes CASRLTSGGSSYNEQFF.

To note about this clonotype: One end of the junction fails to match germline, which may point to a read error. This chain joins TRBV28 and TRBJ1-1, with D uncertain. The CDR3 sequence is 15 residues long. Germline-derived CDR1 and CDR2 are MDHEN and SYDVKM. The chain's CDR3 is CASSSSRSPNTGAFF. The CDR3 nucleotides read TGTGCCAGCAGTTCCTCCCGATCTCCGAACACTGGAGCTTTCTTT.

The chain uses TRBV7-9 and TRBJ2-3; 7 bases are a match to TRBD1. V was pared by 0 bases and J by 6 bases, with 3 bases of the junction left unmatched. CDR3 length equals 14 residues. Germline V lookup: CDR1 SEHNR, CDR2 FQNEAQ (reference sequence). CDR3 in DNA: TGTGCCAGCAGCTTAGCCGGGACAGCGGATACGCAGTATTTT. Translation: CASSLAGTADTQYF.